The entry below describes one T cell receptor beta chain. The CDR3 has 15 amino acids. V was clipped by 1 base and J by 2 bases, with 11 bases between them. Germline V CDR1 and CDR2: SNHLY, FYNNEI. The sample is drawn from a study of shared clonotypes between healthy human individuals. The assay was immunoSEQ multiplex PCR, and TCRdb's table has in-frame clones only and misses some. The table has some 2,000,000 clones, approximately 95% seen once; the top ten hold 1% to 1.3%. In the naive CD8 group, cells lacked CD45RO and were positively selected for CCR7, so terminally differentiated effector memory CD45RA+ cells were left out.

The sequence was collected from a man aged 18 to 29 in good health. What was sequenced was naive CD8+ T cells sorted from blood. This chain joins TRBV2 and TRBJ1-2; no clear D. This CDR3 reads CASSEEGKLNYGYTF. In DNA, the CDR3 is TGTGCCAGCAGTGAAGAAGGGAAACTGAACTATGGCTACACCTTC.